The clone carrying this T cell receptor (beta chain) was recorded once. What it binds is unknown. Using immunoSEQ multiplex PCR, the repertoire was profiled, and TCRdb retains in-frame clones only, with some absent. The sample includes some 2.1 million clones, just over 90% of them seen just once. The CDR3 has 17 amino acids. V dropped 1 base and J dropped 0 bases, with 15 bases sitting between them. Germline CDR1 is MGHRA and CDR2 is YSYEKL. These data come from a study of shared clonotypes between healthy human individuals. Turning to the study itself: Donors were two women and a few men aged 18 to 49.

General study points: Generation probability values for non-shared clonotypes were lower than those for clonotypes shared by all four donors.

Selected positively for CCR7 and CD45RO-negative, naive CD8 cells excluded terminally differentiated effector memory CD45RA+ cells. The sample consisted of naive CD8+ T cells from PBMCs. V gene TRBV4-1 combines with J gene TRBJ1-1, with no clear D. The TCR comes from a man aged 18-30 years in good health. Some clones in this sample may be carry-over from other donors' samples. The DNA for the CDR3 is TGCGCCAGCAGCCAAGCAACGAAGACTGAGTTGAACACTGAAGCTTTCTTT. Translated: CASSQATKTELNTEAFF.